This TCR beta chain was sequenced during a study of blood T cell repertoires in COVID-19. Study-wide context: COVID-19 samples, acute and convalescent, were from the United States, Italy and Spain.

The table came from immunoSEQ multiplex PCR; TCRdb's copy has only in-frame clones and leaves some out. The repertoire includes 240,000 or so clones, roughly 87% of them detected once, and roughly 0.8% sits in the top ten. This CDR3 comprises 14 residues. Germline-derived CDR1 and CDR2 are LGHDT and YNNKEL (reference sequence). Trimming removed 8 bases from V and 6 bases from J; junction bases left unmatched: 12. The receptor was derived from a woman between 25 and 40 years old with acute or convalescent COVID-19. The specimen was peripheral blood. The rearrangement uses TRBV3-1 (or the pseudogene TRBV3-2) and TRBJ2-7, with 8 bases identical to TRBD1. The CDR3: CASSVPPGGGEQYF. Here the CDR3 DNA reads TGTGCCAGCTCAGTTCCGCCAGGGGGCGGCGAGCAGTACTTC.